The present entry profiles one T cell receptor (beta chain) with its context. Its antigen is undetermined. An end of the junction does not agree with germline; a read error may underlie this. No cell sorting was done before RNA was extracted from the tissue. Distant lung tissue was collected more than 3 cm away from the tumor edge. Between August and November 2014, newly diagnosed, chemotherapy-naive lung cancer patients underwent thoracic surgery in China. The library came from three nested PCR rounds adapted from ARM-PCR protocols. MiXCR, applied by TCRdb to the multiplex PCR reads, yields one record per CDR3 protein. Among about 44,000 distinct CDR3 sequences listed, approximately 60% were seen once. This record belongs to a study of tumor and adjacent non-tumor tissue in lung cancer. Study information: The patients, around 10 men and about 5 women, were roughly 30 to 76 with stage I to III disease. Findings and caveats of the study: In normal lung, the top 100 clones were significantly more dominant than in tumor. TCR diversity was significantly greater in tumor than normal lung tissue.

The CDR3 length is 14 residues. CDR1 and CDR2 from the germline V gene are SQVTM and ANQGSEA. This receptor was identified in a woman aged 40-49 years with non-small cell lung cancer. The V call is TRBV29-1, the J call TRBJ1-2, with TRBD1 identical over 7 bases. Sequencing was carried out using distant non-tumor lung tissue. For the CDR3, the DNA is TGCAGCGTTCAAACCCAACAGGGGTACTATGGCTATATCTTC. Residues: CSVQTQQGYYGYIF. The full variable domain, its missing parts supplied by reference TRBV29-1 and TRBJ1-2, is SAVISQKPSRDICQRGTSLTIQCQVDSQVTMMFWYRQQPGQSLTLIATANQGSEATYESGFVIDKFPISRPNLTFSTLTVSNMSPEDSSIYLCSVQTQQGYYGYIFGSGTRLTVV.